This T cell receptor (beta chain) was recorded in a study of Graves' ophthalmopathy and Graves' hyperthyroidism. Study conclusions and caveats: With a specificity of just over 72% and a sensitivity of 70% to 71%, the model predicted ophthalmopathy progression. Among thyroid clonotypes expanded above 0.001 frequency, most also appeared in blood.

As the template, RNA transcripts were used to amplify TCR beta CDR3 regions. HTBI primers were used in a first-round RT-PCR, which preceded a second-round multiplex PCR. TCRdb itself ran the multiplex PCR reads through MiXCR, one entry per CDR3 protein. The repertoire holds approximately 330,000 distinct CDR3 sequences, with roughly a sixth as singletons. Germline-derived CDR1 and CDR2 are DFQATT and SNEGSKA (reference sequence). V dropped 6 bases and J dropped 7 bases, with 24 bases sitting between them. The CDR3 has 15 residues. A word on this clonotype: Its antigen remains unidentified.

The sequenced sample was peripheral blood. The origin of this receptor is an adult man with Graves' ophthalmopathy. V and J are TRBV20-1 and TRBJ2-5; D tentatively reads TRBD1 or TRBD2 (5 bases each). CDR3 sequence reads: CSASRTPGSEGTQYF. In nucleotides, the CDR3 is TGCAGTGCCAGCAGGACCCCAGGGAGCGAGGGGACCCAGTACTTC.